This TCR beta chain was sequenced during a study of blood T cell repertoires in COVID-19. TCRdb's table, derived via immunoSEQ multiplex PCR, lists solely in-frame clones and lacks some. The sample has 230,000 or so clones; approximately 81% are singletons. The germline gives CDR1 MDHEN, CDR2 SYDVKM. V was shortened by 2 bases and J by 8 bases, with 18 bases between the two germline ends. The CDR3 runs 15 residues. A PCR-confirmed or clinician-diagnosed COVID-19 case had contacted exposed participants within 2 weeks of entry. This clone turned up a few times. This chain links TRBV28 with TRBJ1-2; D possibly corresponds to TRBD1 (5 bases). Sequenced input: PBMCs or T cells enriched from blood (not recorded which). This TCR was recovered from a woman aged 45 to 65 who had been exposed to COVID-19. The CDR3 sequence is CASSLIQSLGGGYTF. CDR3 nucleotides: TGTGCCAGCAGTTTAATTCAGTCCCTCGGGGGAGGCTACACCTTC.